One TCR beta chain is described in this entry. For each patient, 1 to 8 samples were obtained, pretreatment and on-treatment. Here immunoSEQ multiplex PCR was the method, and the copy in TCRdb shows in-frame clones only, minus some. The table includes tens of thousands of clones, about 80% detected once. The CDR3 has 19 amino acids. Germline CDR1 is SGHNT and CDR2 is YYREEE (reference sequence). The V gene lost 4 bases and the J gene lost 2 bases, with 27 bases spanning the gap. This sample is part of a study of PD-L1 blockade in urothelial cancer. At the level of the study: Intravenous atezolizumab, 1,200 mg every 3 weeks, was begun by patients around 2014. Patients with male sex and bladder-origin urothelial cancer accounted for about 85% of the roughly 30 enrolled.

The sequencing here drew on PBMCs, taken around atezolizumab (anti-PD-L1) treatment. This chain joins TRBV5-4 and TRBJ2-5, with TRBD2 as a possible D gene (7 bases). The clonotype originates from a man in his 70s with urothelial cancer. CDR3 bases: TGTGCCAGCAGCCCTGGACGGAGAGGGGGGGGGCTTGTACAAGAGACCCAGTACTTC. Translated: CASSPGRRGGGLVQETQYF.